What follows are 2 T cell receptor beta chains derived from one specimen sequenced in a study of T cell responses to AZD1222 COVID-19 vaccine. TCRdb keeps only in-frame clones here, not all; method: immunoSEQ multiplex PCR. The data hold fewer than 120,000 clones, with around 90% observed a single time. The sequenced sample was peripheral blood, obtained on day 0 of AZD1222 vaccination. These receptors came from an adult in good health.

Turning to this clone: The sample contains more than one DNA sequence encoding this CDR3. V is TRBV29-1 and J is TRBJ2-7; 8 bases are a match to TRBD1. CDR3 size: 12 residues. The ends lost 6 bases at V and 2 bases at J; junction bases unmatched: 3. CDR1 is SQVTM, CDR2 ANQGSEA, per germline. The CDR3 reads CSVATGAYEQYF. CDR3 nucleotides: TGCAGCGTCGCGACAGGGGCCTACGAGCAGTACTTC.

Here the CDR3 DNA reads TGTGCCAGCAGAGTACAGGGGAATGAGCAGTTCTTC. Residues: CASRVQGNEQFF. The chain links TRBV2 to TRBJ2-1, with 7 bases aligning to TRBD1. The junction had 3 bases not matched to a gene; V was cut back by 6 bases and J by 7 bases. Germline-derived CDR1 and CDR2 are SNHLY and FYNNEI. CDR3 length: 12 residues.